One and the same sample provided the 19 T cell receptor beta chains below, sequenced in a study of OX40 agonist ivuxolimab in advanced cancers. Sequenced by immunoSEQ multiplex PCR; TCRdb stores in-frame clones only, minus some. Of under 40,000 clones in the sample, about 83% were seen once. Specimen: CD4+ or CD8+ T cells sorted from blood, collected in a trial of the OX40 agonist ivuxolimab. The source of these receptors is an adult with an advanced solid tumor such as melanoma, head and neck, liver or kidney cancer.

The rearrangement links TRBV29-1 to TRBJ2-1, with 9 bases that match TRBD2. This CDR3 contains 14 residues. Losses at the gene ends were 3 bases for V and 5 bases for J; bases not matched to a gene: 5. Germline CDR1 is SQVTM and CDR2 is ANQGSEA. CDR3 sequence (DNA): TGCAGCGTTGAGCGACTAGCGGCTCACAATGAGCAGTTCTTC. It specifies CSVERLAAHNEQFF.

The CDR3 DNA sequence: TGTGCCAGCTCACCAGGCGGGAGGATCACCTACAATGAGCAGTTCTTC. It translates to CASSPGGRITYNEQFF. V is TRBV18 and J is TRBJ2-1; 8 bases agree with TRBD2. Germline V gene data show CDR1 as KGHSH and CDR2 as LQKENI. CDR3 length: 16 residues. The V segment lost 2 bases and the J segment 2 bases; nucleotides outside the gene matches: 5.

The chain recombines TRBV7-2 with TRBJ1-1, with TRBD1 matching 11 bases. The trim removed 5 bases at V and 0 bases at J, leaving 5 bases unmatched. Germline CDR1 SGHTA, CDR2 FQGNSA. This CDR3 region has 16 residues. The CDR3 bases are TGTGCCAGCAGCCTAGGACAGGGGGCCATGAACACTGAAGCTTTCTTT. Translating it yields CASSLGQGAMNTEAFF. Together with reference TRBV7-2 and TRBJ1-1, the CDR3 gives the full variable domain: GAGVSQSPSNKVTEKGKDVELRCDPISGHTALYWYRQSLGQGLEFLIYFQGNSAPDKSGLPSDRFSAERTGGSVSTLTIQRTQQEDSAVYLCASSLGQGAMNTEAFFGQGTRLTVV.

V gene TRBV28 combines with J gene TRBJ1-4, with 7 bases aligning to TRBD1. The V gene end was trimmed by 3 bases and the J gene end by 5 bases; junction bases not matched to a gene: 18. The CDR3 length is 19 residues. Germline V CDR1 and CDR2: MDHEN, SYDVKM. The CDR3 coding sequence is TGTGCCAGCAGTTTCCAACCTCATAATCAGGACAGGTCCAATGAAAAACTGTTTTTT. It is translated as CASSFQPHNQDRSNEKLFF.

The gene calls are TRBV28 and TRBJ2-7; D may be TRBD2 (6 bases). V was shortened by 6 bases and J by 2 bases, with 17 bases between the two germline ends. The CDR3 covers 15 residues. Germline CDR1 and CDR2: MDHEN and SYDVKM. In DNA form, the CDR3 reads TGTGCCAGCAGCCCGGTGGAGGGACGCCCCTACGAGCAGTACTTC. This gives the protein CASSPVEGRPYEQYF.

The V gene is TRBV27, the J gene TRBJ2-2; 9 nucleotides align to TRBD2. CDR1 is MNHEY, CDR2 SMNVEV, per germline (reference sequence). The CDR3 length is 13 residues. The V and J ends lost 7 bases and 8 bases, in that order; junction bases with no gene match: 5. The CDR3 is CASTASGAGELFF. As DNA, the CDR3 is TGTGCCAGCACTGCTAGCGGGGCTGGGGAGCTGTTTTTT.

This clone was seen more than once but under ten times. V is TRBV5-1 and J is TRBJ1-1; no definite D call. The CDR3 consists of 14 residues. With 3 bases removed from V and 1 base from J, the gap between germline ends came to 10 bases. From germline, CDR1 is SGHRS and CDR2 YFSETQ. The CDR3 sequence is CASSSILGNTEAFF. DNA for the CDR3: TGCGCCAGCAGCTCCATATTAGGGAACACTGAAGCTTTCTTT.

V gene TRBV28 combines with J gene TRBJ2-3; D might be TRBD1 (6 bases). Germline lookup yields CDR1 MDHEN and CDR2 SYDVKM. This CDR3 is 15 amino acids long. Trimming removed 4 bases at V and 2 bases at J, with 13 bases between. The CDR3 sequence is CASSSRQEYTDTQYF. For the CDR3, the DNA is TGTGCCAGCAGTTCCCGACAGGAGTACACAGATACGCAGTATTTT.

With regard to this clone: Within the sample, other DNA sequences also encode this same CDR3. The rearrangement links TRBV28 to TRBJ2-7; D assignment may be TRBD1 or TRBD2 (5 bases each). The CDR3 has 15 residues. CDR1 is MDHEN, CDR2 SYDVKM, per germline. V was clipped by 6 bases and J by 3 bases, with 18 bases between them. The CDR3 bases are TGTGCCAGCAGGGGGACGATAGGAAACCTCTACGAGCAGTACTTC. Its translation is CASRGTIGNLYEQYF.

V usage is TRBV27 and J usage is TRBJ2-7, with a tentative D call TRBD1 (7 bases). Trimming stripped 6 bases from V and 7 bases from J, with 10 bases between. This CDR3 spans 11 amino acids. Germline-derived CDR1 and CDR2 are MNHEY and SMNVEV (reference sequence). This chain's CDR3 is CASSPGGEQYF. The CDR3 nucleotides are TGTGCCAGCAGCCCAGGGGGGGAGCAGTACTTC.

The genes are TRBV7-9 and TRBJ1-1, with D uncertain. The germline V gene has CDR1 SEHNR and CDR2 FQNEAQ (reference sequence). The CDR3 runs to 13 residues. With 2 bases removed from V and 8 bases from J, the gap between germline ends came to 12 bases. In nucleotides, the CDR3 is TGTGCCAGCAGCTTATATGACCCAACCGAAGCTTTCTTT. Protein sequence: CASSLYDPTEAFF.

This chain uses TRBV27 with TRBJ1-1, with D unclear. In germline, CDR1 is MNHEY, CDR2 SMNVEV (reference sequence). The CDR3 extends over 13 amino acids. Trimming removed 2 bases from V and 1 base from J, with 5 bases in between. CDR3 sequence reads: CASSLRANTEAFF. CDR3 DNA: TGTGCCAGCAGTTTAAGGGCGAACACTGAAGCTTTCTTT.

The chain joins TRBV5-1 to TRBJ2-7; TRBD1 matches at 8 bases. The CDR3 length is 14 residues. The germline gives CDR1 SGHRS, CDR2 YFSETQ. Trimming cost V 0 bases and J 6 bases; bases outside gene matches: 5. The CDR3 DNA is TGCGCCAGCAGCTTGGTTCAGGGGGCTGGCGAGCAGTACTTC. It translates to CASSLVQGAGEQYF.

V gene TRBV27 combines with J gene TRBJ2-7; D possibly corresponds to TRBD1 (5 bases). CDR1 and CDR2 from the germline V gene are MNHEY and SMNVEV (reference sequence). The CDR3 length is 14 residues. Trimming stripped 3 bases from V and 2 bases from J, with 11 bases between. CDR3 bases: TGTGCCAGCAGTTTTCTCAGGGAAGCCTACGAGCAGTACTTC. Amino acids: CASSFLREAYEQYF.

A single count supports this clone. The chain is built from TRBV12-2 and TRBJ2-7; the DNA was not compared with TRBD2, the D call given in the table. TRBV12-2 is assigned pseudogene status. The CDR3 totals 17 residues. The CDR3 loop reads CASRLRPAGKGPYEQYF. CDR3 in DNA: TGTGCAAGTCGCTTACGTCCAGCCGGGAAGGGCCCCTACGAGCAGTACTTC.

This chain uses TRBV28 with TRBJ1-5; TRBD1 aligns across 8 bases. Germline lookup yields CDR1 MDHEN and CDR2 SYDVKM. Losses at the gene ends were 5 bases for V and 0 bases for J; bases not matched to a gene: 9. CDR3 length: 17 amino acids. CDR3 in amino acids: CASSPDRGLYSNQPQHF. CDR3 sequence (DNA): TGTGCCAGCAGTCCAGACAGGGGCCTGTATAGCAATCAGCCCCAGCATTTT.

J is TRBJ2-2 and V is TRBV6-5, with a tentative D call TRBD2 (6 bases). This CDR3 comprises 15 residues. Deletions cut 7 bases from V and 0 bases from J, with 12 bases between. The germline V gene encodes CDR1 MNHEY and CDR2 SVGAGI. CDR3 protein: CASTDGGTNTGELFF. For the CDR3, the DNA is TGTGCCAGCACAGACGGGGGAACGAACACCGGGGAGCTGTTTTTT.

This clone was observed a few times. V is TRBV28 and J is TRBJ2-7, with 7 nucleotides matching TRBD1. Germline V lookup: CDR1 MDHEN, CDR2 SYDVKM. This CDR3 is 16 amino acids long. With 0 bases clipped from V and 0 bases from J, the junction kept 5 bases outside the gene matches. CDR3 coding DNA: TGTGCCAGCAGTTTATGGGGGACAGATGACTCCTACGAGCAGTACTTC. Its protein is CASSLWGTDDSYEQYF.

J is TRBJ2-3 and V is TRBV7-9; 7 bases are shared with TRBD1. This CDR3 has 17 residues. Per germline, CDR1 SEHNR and CDR2 FQNEAQ (reference sequence). J was trimmed by 2 bases and V by 0 bases; bases with no gene match: 8. This CDR3 reads CASSLAQGDGLTDTQYF. CDR3 DNA sequence: TGTGCCAGCAGCTTAGCGCAGGGGGACGGACTCACAGATACGCAGTATTTT. Supplemented by reference TRBV7-9 and TRBJ2-3, the full variable domain reads DTGVSQNPRHKITKRGQNVTFRCDPISEHNRLYWYRQTLGQGPEFLTYFQNEAQLEKSRLLSDRFSAERPKGSFSTLEIQRTEQGDSAMYLCASSLAQGDGLTDTQYFGPGTRLTVL.